Listed here is a single T cell receptor (beta chain). Its target is unknown. The sample originates from a study of Tregs in tolerant kidney transplant recipients. Study observations and caveats: Few patients were studied, so findings need validation in larger groups. The most relevant donor-specific Treg TCRbeta repertoire apparently came from expansion with activated donor B cells. Biological reproducibility was not directly addressed, but technical replication error appeared minimal.

Produced via immunoSEQ multiplex PCR; TCRdb's table is partial and in-frame only. The data contain tens of thousands of clones, around 94% of them singletons. The receptor's source is a human donor in good health. The sample was CD8+ T cells from blood.

CDR3 DNA sequence: TGCGCCAGCAGCGTGAATCCGGACCTTTATAACACTGAAGCTTTCTTT. Its translation: CASSVNPDLYNTEAFF. The chain uses TRBV5-1 and TRBJ1-1; D remains unclear. CDR1 and CDR2 (germline): SGHRS, YFSETQ. Deletions cut 4 bases from V and 2 bases from J, with 18 bases between. The CDR3 has 16 residues.